These 8 T cell receptor beta chains were all obtained from the same sample, sequenced in a study of shared clonotypes between healthy human individuals. Profiled with immunoSEQ multiplex PCR; TCRdb holds only in-frame clones, not every one. In the table there are hundreds of thousands of clones, around three quarters of which are singletons. Sequencing was done on a sample of memory CD4+ T cells sorted from blood. Regarding subset: CD45RA-negative fraction. These receptors were taken from a woman aged 25 to 39 in good health.

This clone was found a few times. V and J are TRBV18 and TRBJ1-1; D not certain. V shed 1 base and J shed 0 bases, with 9 bases lying between them. CDR1 is KGHSH and CDR2 is LQKENI in the germline V gene. The CDR3 loop spans 15 amino acids. CDR3 nucleotides: TGTGCCAGCTCACCACGAGAGACCCTGAACACTGAAGCTTTCTTT. Protein: CASSPRETLNTEAFF.

This rearrangement joins TRBV5-4 to TRBJ2-7; no firm D call. Germline loops: CDR1 SGHNT, CDR2 YYREEE (reference sequence). V was cut by 1 base and J by 1 base, with 6 bases left in between. CDR3 length: 13 residues. The CDR3, as DNA: TGTGCCAGCAGCTTGTCCGCATCCTACGAGCAGTACTTC. Translated, it gives CASSLSASYEQYF.

This clone occurred once. This sequence joins TRBV27 and TRBJ2-1; 7 nucleotides line up with TRBD2. The germline gives CDR1 MNHEY, CDR2 SMNVEV (reference sequence). The CDR3 is made up of 13 amino acids. This chain's CDR3 is CAASSGDRNEQFF. The CDR3 DNA is TGTGCTGCGTCCAGCGGGGATCGAAATGAGCAGTTCTTC.

The V gene is TRBV4-1, the J gene TRBJ2-7; TRBD2 matches 11 bases. Trimming at V came to 4 bases and at J to 2 bases, leaving 13 bases not matched to a gene. The CDR3 has 18 residues. Per germline, CDR1 MGHRA and CDR2 YSYEKL. This CDR3 reads CASSPEAPGTSGAYEQYF. The CDR3 coding sequence is TGCGCCAGCAGCCCGGAAGCCCCAGGGACTAGCGGAGCCTACGAGCAGTACTTC.

J is TRBJ1-2 and V is TRBV6-1; 7 nucleotides align to TRBD1. This CDR3 comprises 17 residues. Germline V CDR1 and CDR2: MNHNS, SASEGT. With 4 bases clipped from V and 4 bases from J, the junction kept 15 bases outside the gene matches. The CDR3 region is CASSGPAAAGTAYGYTF. In nucleotides, the CDR3 is TGTGCCAGCAGTGGCCCTGCTGCCGCCGGGACAGCCTATGGCTACACCTTC.

This clone has a handful of counts. The chain recombines TRBV18 with TRBJ1-5; D gene uncertain. Germline V gene data show CDR1 as KGHSH and CDR2 as LQKENI. V gave up 1 base and J gave up 7 bases, with 11 bases separating them. This CDR3 has 14 residues. CDR3 sequence reads: CASSPQGLGQPQHF. CDR3 sequence (DNA): TGTGCCAGCTCACCACAGGGTCTGGGGCAGCCCCAGCATTTT.

The chain couples TRBV14 to TRBJ2-1; the D is unclear. In germline, CDR1 is SGHDN, CDR2 FVKESK. Deletions cut 0 bases from V and 5 bases from J, with 11 bases between. The CDR3 has 15 residues. CDR3 region: CASSQDLGRDNEQFF. The CDR3 DNA is TGTGCCAGCAGCCAAGATCTAGGCAGAGACAATGAGCAGTTCTTC. The full variable domain, completed using reference TRBV14 and TRBJ2-1, is EAGVTQFPSHSVIEKGQTVTLRCDPISGHDNLYWYRRVMGKEIKFLLHFVKESKQDESGMPNNRFLAERTGGTYSTLKVQPAELEDSGVYFCASSQDLGRDNEQFFGPGTRLTVL.

The chain recombines TRBV28 with TRBJ2-5, with TRBD1 identical over 8 bases. V was pared by 4 bases and J by 11 bases, with 15 bases of the junction left unmatched. Looked up from germline, CDR1 is MDHEN and CDR2 is SYDVKM. This CDR3 contains 15 residues. This CDR3 reads CASSSPTRTGREQYF. In DNA, the CDR3 is TGTGCCAGCAGTTCCCCGACGCGGACAGGGAGAGAGCAGTACTTC.